The clone carrying this TCR beta chain was found a few times. Its antigen remains unidentified. CDR1 SGHRS and CDR2 YFSETQ come from the germline V gene. The CDR3 consists of 16 residues. The J segment lost 7 bases and the V segment lost 4 bases, leaving 9 bases of the junction unmatched. TCRdb re-called the reads through MiXCR, storing one row per CDR3 protein. In the table there are under 850,000 distinct CDR3 sequences, 35% to 45% of which are singletons. The sample originates from a study of T cell repertoires in cytomegalovirus infection. The study, taken as a whole, reports: Within the response measured ex vivo, HLA-C-restricted CMV-specific TCR beta clonotypes were dominant.

V usage is TRBV5-1 and J usage is TRBJ2-2; the match to TRBD2 covers 11 bases. The sequenced sample was PBMCs. The source of this sequence is a human donor in good health (CMV status not recorded). Some clones in this sample may be carry-over from other donors' samples. CDR3 amino acids: CASSLLAGAAGGELFF. The CDR3 DNA is TGCGCCAGCAGCCTACTAGCGGGAGCTGCAGGCGGGGAGCTGTTTTTT.